The following is a T cell receptor (beta chain) sequence with its context. The antigen is undetermined. The germline gene is not matched at one end of the junction; a read error may be the cause. The V gene's germline CDR1 is MNHNY and CDR2 SVGAGI (reference sequence). The CDR3 covers 15 residues. The authors ran a second PCR of about 6 to 11 cycles using a sample-barcoded 5' primer and a J-beta primer mix. TCRdb re-analysed the 5' RACE reads in MiXCR, keeping a single row per CDR3 protein. The sample shows 1,500,000 or so distinct CDR3 sequences, approximately 42% of them seen only once. This entry is derived from a study of blood T cells in healthy people across ages. Findings and caveats of the study: Per-million-T-cell TCR beta diversity fell roughly linearly with age. More naive CD4+ cells and higher diversity marked long-lived donors relative to aged donors.

This TCR derives from a woman younger than 35 in good health. Sequences were obtained from blood. This rearrangement joins TRBV6-6 to TRBJ2-5; D not resolved. As DNA, the CDR3 is TGTGCCGGCAGTCACTCAGGAGTGCTCCAAGAGACCCAGTACTTC. Its translation: CAGSHSGVLQETQYF.